This T cell receptor beta chain was captured in a study of blood T cell repertoires in COVID-19 (dated by TCRdb to about 2020). In the study overall: The collaborator samples originated in the United States, Italy and Spain and spanned the acute and convalescent phases of COVID-19. The prospective study material was composed of cDNA or gDNA derived from T cells, B-cell-depleted T cells, or PBMCs. Subjects who had been exposed to COVID-19, were actively infected with it, or had recovered from it provided the deeply sampled blood TCRbeta repertoires that made up the dataset. The repertoires were released in a freely available public database meant as a resource for research on the immune response to SARS-CoV-2. The samples were drawn from the first 160 participants of the ongoing ImmuneRACE study and from some 1,300 subjects provided by 6 global collaborators. Sample metadata almost always included a de-identified subject ID, COVID-19 status, age in years and sex. Where available, HLA class I and class II types were obtained from metadata supplied by the sample provider rather than from assay-based typing. Findings and caveats that apply to the study as a whole: Clinical and demographic metadata were provided uncurated, with the amount varying by source and participant.

In Seattle, one collaborating source enrolled patients while the infection was active and tracked those patients longitudinally over the course of disease. Collaborating institutions collected whole blood in K2EDTA tubes following their own protocols. For TCRbeta analysis, collaborators shipped samples as frozen whole blood, isolated PBMCs, or DNA extracted from either of those sample types. Points on this clone: The antigen it recognizes is unknown. Per-base qualities were not stored, and no clone one base away is much larger.

The CDR3, from cysteine to phenylalanine, totals 15 residues. The CDR3 DNA has 45 bases and is translated from base 1. In the germline V gene, CDR1 corresponds to MNHEY and CDR2 to SVGAGI. At the junction V is shortened by 5 bases and J by 1 base, with 14 bases in between. The immunoSEQ Assay, a bias-controlled multiplex PCR, was used to amplify TCRbeta CDR3 regions from genomic DNA. Turning to the authors' computational methods: Nucleated cell counts per sample were estimated from amplification of reference gene primers within the assay. To quantify the absolute abundance of each unique TCRbeta CDR3 rearrangement, sequence reads were collapsed and filtered. For each sample, productive Simpson clonality was calculated by taking the square root of Simpson's diversity index across productive rearrangements. TCRdb stores this immuneACCESS table with in-frame sequences only. Part of the clones is absent; in the studies checked, under half of the shortfall reflects unresolved V genes, and no reason is known for the rest. V and J calls and clone size are as listed in that table; D and trimming were resolved from the DNA. The sample table records 28,000 or so clones; 70% to 90% of these occur just once. The top ten hold 28% of the sample.

The chain couples TRBV6-5 to TRBJ1-1; TRBD1 could be the D gene, as 5 bases match. The TCR sequence derives from an elderly woman with COVID-19, enrolled during active disease. Sequences were obtained from peripheral blood. The nucleotides read TGTGCCAGCAGTCCCCAAGGGAGGGGGAACACTGAAGCTTTCTTT. Its protein reads: CASSPQGRGNTEAFF.